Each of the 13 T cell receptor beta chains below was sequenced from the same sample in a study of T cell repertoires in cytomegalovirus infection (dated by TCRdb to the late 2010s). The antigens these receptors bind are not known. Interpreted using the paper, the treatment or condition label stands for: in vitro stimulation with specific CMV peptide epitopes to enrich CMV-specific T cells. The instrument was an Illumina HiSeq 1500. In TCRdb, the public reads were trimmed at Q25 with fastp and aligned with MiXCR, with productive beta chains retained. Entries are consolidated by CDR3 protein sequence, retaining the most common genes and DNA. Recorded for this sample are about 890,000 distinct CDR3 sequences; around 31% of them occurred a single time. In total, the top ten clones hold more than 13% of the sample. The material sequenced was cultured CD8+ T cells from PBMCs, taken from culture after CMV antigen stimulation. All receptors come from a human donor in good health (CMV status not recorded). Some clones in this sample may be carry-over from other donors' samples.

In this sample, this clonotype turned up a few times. CDR3 loop: CASSLGQALYEQYV. In nucleotides, the CDR3 is TGTGCCAGCAGCTTAGGACAGGCCCTCTACGAGCAGTACGTC. V is TRBV11-3 and J is TRBJ2-7; D is perhaps TRBD1 (6 bases). Trimming stripped 1 base from V and 3 bases from J, with 10 bases between. Per the germline V gene, CDR1 is SGHNT and CDR2 is YENEEA. CDR3 length: 14 residues.

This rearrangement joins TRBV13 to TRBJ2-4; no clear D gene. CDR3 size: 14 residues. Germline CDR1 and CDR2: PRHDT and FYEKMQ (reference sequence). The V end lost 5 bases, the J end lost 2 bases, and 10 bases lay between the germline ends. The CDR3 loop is CASSQGISKNIQYF. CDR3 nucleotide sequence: TGTGCCAGCAGCCAAGGGATATCCAAAAACATTCAGTACTTC.

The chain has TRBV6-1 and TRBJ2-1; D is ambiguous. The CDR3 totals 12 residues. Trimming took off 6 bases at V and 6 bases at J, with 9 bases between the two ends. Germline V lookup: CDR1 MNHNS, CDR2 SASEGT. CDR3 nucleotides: TGTGCCAGCAGGGCCGCAGGCAATGAGCAGTTCTTC. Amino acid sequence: CASRAAGNEQFF.

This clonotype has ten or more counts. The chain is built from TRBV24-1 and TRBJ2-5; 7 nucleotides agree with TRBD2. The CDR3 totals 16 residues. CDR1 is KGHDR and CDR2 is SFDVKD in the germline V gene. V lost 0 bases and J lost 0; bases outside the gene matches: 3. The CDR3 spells CATSDLRRGNQETQYF. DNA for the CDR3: TGTGCCACCAGTGATTTGCGGCGGGGGAACCAAGAGACCCAGTACTTC.

This CDR3 is CASSVGGGETDTQYF. DNA for the CDR3: TGTGCCAGCAGCGTAGGCGGAGGGGAGACAGATACGCAGTATTTT. The chain combines TRBV9 with TRBJ2-3, with D possibly matching TRBD2 (6 bases). Trimming stripped 0 bases from V and 3 bases from J, with 11 bases between. The CDR3 sequence is 15 residues long. Germline assignment: CDR1 SGDLS and CDR2 YYNGEE.

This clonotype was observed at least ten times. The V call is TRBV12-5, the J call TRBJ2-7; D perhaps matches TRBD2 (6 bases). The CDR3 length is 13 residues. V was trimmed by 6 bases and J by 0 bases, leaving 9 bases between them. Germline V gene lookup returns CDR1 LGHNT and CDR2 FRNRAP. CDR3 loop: CASGAGSSYEQYF. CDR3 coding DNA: TGTGCTAGTGGAGCCGGGAGCTCCTACGAGCAGTACTTC.

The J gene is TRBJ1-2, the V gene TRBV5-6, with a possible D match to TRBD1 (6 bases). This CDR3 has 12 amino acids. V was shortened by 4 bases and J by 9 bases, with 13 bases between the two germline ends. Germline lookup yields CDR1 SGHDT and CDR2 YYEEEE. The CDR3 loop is CASSDHRASYTF. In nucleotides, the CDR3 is TGTGCCAGCAGCGACCACAGGGCGAGCTACACCTTC.

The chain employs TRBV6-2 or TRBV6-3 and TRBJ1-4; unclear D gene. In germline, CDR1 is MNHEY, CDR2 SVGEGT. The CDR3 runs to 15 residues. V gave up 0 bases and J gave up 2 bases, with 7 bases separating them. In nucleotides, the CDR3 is TGTGCCAGCAGTTACTCCCCGGGGACTAATGAAAAACTGTTTTTT. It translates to CASSYSPGTNEKLFF.

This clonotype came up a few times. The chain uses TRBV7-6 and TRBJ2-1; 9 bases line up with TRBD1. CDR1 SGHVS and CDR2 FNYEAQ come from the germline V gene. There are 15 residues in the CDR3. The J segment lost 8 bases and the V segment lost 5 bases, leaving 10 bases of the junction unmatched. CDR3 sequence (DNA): TGTGCCAGCAGCCGGACAGGGGCCCTAACGGATGAGCAGTTCTTC. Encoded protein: CASSRTGALTDEQFF.

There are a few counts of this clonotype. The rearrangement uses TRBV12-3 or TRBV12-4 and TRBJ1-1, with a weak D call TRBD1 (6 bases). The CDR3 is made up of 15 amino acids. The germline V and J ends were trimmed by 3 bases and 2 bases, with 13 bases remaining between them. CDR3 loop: CASSFSPTGNTEAFF. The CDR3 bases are TGTGCCAGCAGTTTTAGCCCGACAGGTAACACTGAAGCTTTCTTT.

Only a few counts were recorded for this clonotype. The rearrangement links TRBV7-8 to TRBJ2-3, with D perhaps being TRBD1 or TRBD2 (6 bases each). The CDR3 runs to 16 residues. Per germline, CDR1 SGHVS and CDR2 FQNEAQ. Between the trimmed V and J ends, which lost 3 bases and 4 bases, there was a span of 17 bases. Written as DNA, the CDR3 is TGTGCCAGCAGCTTTCTAGTGGGGGGCGGCTCAGATACGCAGTATTTT. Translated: CASSFLVGGGSDTQYF.

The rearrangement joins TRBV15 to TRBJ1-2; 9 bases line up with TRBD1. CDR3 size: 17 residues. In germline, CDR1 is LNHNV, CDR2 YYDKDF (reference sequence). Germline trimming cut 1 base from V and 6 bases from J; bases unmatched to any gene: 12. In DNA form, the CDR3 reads TGTGCCACCAGCAGAGTCCCCAGGGACAGGGTCGAGAATGGCTACACCTTC. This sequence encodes CATSRVPRDRVENGYTF.

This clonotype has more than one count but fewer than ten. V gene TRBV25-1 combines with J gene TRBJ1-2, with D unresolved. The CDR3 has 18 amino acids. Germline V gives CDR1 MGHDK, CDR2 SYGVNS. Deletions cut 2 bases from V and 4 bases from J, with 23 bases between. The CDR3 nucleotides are TGTGCCAGCAGTGAACCCCTCGCTCCACCGGACGTCCCCTATGGCTACACCTTC. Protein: CASSEPLAPPDVPYGYTF.